This T cell receptor beta chain derives from a study of somatic mutations in T cells in chronic GVHD (dated by TCRdb to 2020 to 2022). About this clone: Its antigen remains undetermined. No base-level quality is on record; no much larger clone is a single base apart.

Genomic DNA was isolated and then used for the TCRbeta deep sequencing. The immunoSEQ assay, provided as a commercial service, was used for both TCRbeta CDR3 sequencing and the initial data processing. In the authors' own workflow: Reads were demultiplexed, adapter and primer sequences were trimmed, similar clones were merged through frequency-ratio clustering, and V, D, J genes were annotated using IMGT. Entries here come from immuneACCESS through TCRdb and include only in-frame sequences with V and J called. Some clones fail to appear in such tables; in the studies checked, an unresolved V gene covers under half of the shortfall, and the cause of the remainder is unknown. V, J and clone size are taken as reported in that table, and D and trimming were inferred from the DNA itself. For this sample there are about 13,000 clones; around 80% appear just once. The ten largest clones take up about 30% of the sample.

CDR1 is given as SQVTM and CDR2 as ANQGSEA, both from the germline V gene. V is clipped by 4 bases and J by 8 bases, and the sequence between their germline boundaries is 10 bases long. The CDR3 covers 11 residues, taking in both the cysteine and the phenylalanine. The CDR3 DNA has 33 bases and is translated from base 1. For sorting, staining was performed with anti-CD3, anti-CD4, anti-CD8 and a Vbeta20 antibody from the IOTest Beta Mark kit on a FACSAria III, and a purity above 97% was achieved. Mononuclear cells were isolated by Ficoll-Paque PLUS density gradient centrifugation from peripheral blood that had been collected in sodium heparin tubes. CD4+ Vbeta20+, CD4+ Vbeta20-, and CD8+ T cell fractions were FACS-sorted before TCRbeta deep sequencing.

Sequenced material: Vbeta20-negative CD4+ T cells from blood. Interpreted using the paper, the cell subset or site label stands for: CD4+ T cells sorted as TCR Vbeta20 negative by flow cytometry. The rearrangement joined TRBV29-1 to TRBJ2-3; TRBD2 is a possible D gene, resting on 6 matching bases. The source is a male patient aged 45-60 years with chronic graft-versus-host disease. Following a transplant, a fraction of the T cells may be traceable to the graft donor. The sequenced DNA: TGCAGCGTTGGAGCGGAGGGTACGCAGTATTTT. This is translated as CSVGAEGTQYF.